This T cell receptor beta chain was identified in a study of blood T cell repertoires in COVID-19. Turning to the study itself: T cells, B-cell-depleted T cells, or PBMCs supplied cDNA or gDNA.

Grouping used clinical history reported by participants in a survey and questionnaire. A few counts support this clone. Authors' data handling: Reference gene primer amplification in the assay estimated nucleated cell counts. Method: immunoSEQ multiplex PCR; TCRdb's copy keeps in-frame clones and lacks some. V, J and clone size derive from that table, while D and trimming were established from the DNA sequence. The repertoire holds about 180,000 clones, with about 88% as singletons. The source material was PBMCs or T cells enriched from blood (not recorded which). The TCR sequence derives from a woman younger than 30 who had recovered from COVID-19.

The CDR3 nucleotides are TGCGCCAGCAGCTTGACGACAGGGGGTAGGACCTTCTATGGCTACACCTTC. Its protein product is CASSLTTGGRTFYGYTF. The V gene is TRBV5-1, the J gene TRBJ1-2; 9 bases match TRBD1. V shed 1 base and J 4 bases; nucleotides not matched to a gene: 11. Looked up from germline, CDR1 is SGHRS and CDR2 is YFSETQ. This CDR3 is 17 amino acids long.